This T cell receptor beta chain was sequenced in a study of CD8 T cells in Susac syndrome. Sequencing of TCR beta drew on CD8+ and CD4+ T cells from blood. Negative isolation yielded CD4+ and CD8+ T cells, and FACS enriched TEMRA cells. It was with random hexamers that roughly 0.45 to 1 ug RNA was reverse transcribed. TCRdb re-called the immunoSEQ multiplex PCR reads through MiXCR, storing one row per CDR3 protein. The profile covers some 180,000 distinct CDR3 sequences, with over 85% appearing a single time and 0.095% to 0.12% taken by the ten largest. The CDR3 extends over 13 amino acids. Germline V CDR1 and CDR2: SGHTA, FQGNSA. Between the trimmed V and J ends, which lost 0 bases and 6 bases, there was a span of 6 bases.

J is TRBJ1-5 and V is TRBV7-2; D uncertain. This receptor was taken from a human donor in good health. Sequenced material: CD4+ T cells from PBMCs. CDR3 sequence reads: CASSLAGSQPQHF. The CDR3 region has the DNA TGTGCCAGCAGCTTAGCGGGGAGTCAGCCCCAGCATTTT.